This record covers a single T cell receptor beta chain. Its antigen remains undetermined. Base-call qualities are not available, and no considerably larger clone is one nucleotide away. The method was the immunoSEQ multiplex PCR assay. The table was pulled from immuneACCESS by TCRdb, which kept in-frame rearrangements only. Such tables lose some clones; where checked, under half of the loss comes from unresolved V genes, and the rest has no known cause. The sample table contains more than 75,000 clones; only one count was recorded for approximately 94% of them. Jointly, the top ten make up around 0.23% of the sample. This sample was included in a study of technical replicates of blood from a few donors (dated by TCRdb to the late 2010s). V is pruned by 5 bases and J by 6 bases, leaving 13 bases of the junction without a gene match. Inclusive of the bounding cysteine and phenylalanine, the CDR3 is 17 residues long. CDR3 DNA is the only sequence kept; it has 51 bases, read in frame from the first base. As encoded in the germline V gene, CDR1 is MDHEN while CDR2 is SYDVKM.

The V gene is TRBV28 and the J gene is TRBJ1-2, and 12 junction bases match TRBD1. The material sequenced was T cells isolated from PBMCs. The TCR originated in a human donor in good health. The DNA sequence is TGTGCCAGCAGTAACCCCGGGACAGGGGGCTTTATAGATGGCTACACCTTC. Its coded protein is CASSNPGTGGFIDGYTF.